The next 18 T cell receptor beta chains were all read from a single sample in a study of blood T cell repertoires in COVID-19. Sequenced by immunoSEQ multiplex PCR; TCRdb stores in-frame clones only, minus some. This table holds about 51,000 clones, more than 75% found once. The sequenced sample consisted of peripheral blood. The source is a man in his fifties with active COVID-19.

The chain joins TRBV9 to TRBJ2-1, with 7 bases aligning to TRBD2. The V and J ends lost 0 bases and 8 bases, in that order; junction bases with no gene match: 8. This CDR3 is 15 amino acids long. CDR1 SGDLS and CDR2 YYNGEE come from the germline V gene. The CDR3 reads CASSVEGSGRDEQFF. For the CDR3, the DNA is TGTGCCAGCAGCGTAGAAGGTAGCGGGCGGGATGAGCAGTTCTTC. The variable domain in full, completed from reference TRBV9 and TRBJ2-1, reads DSGVTQTPKHLITATGQRVTLRCSPRSGDLSVYWYQQSLDQGLQFLIQYYNGEERAKGNILERFSAQQFPDLHSELNLSSLELGDSALYFCASSVEGSGRDEQFFGPGTRLTVL.

This clone was recorded only once. The V call is TRBV29-1, the J call TRBJ2-3; the D is unclear. Germline values: CDR1 SQVTM, CDR2 ANQGSEA. This CDR3 is 11 amino acids long. Trimming removed 0 bases at V and 7 bases at J, with 5 bases between. The CDR3 region is CSVEEEYTQYF. The CDR3 bases are TGCAGCGTTGAAGAGGAGTATACGCAGTATTTT.

In this sample, this clone turned up once. The chain is built from TRBV12-3 or TRBV12-4 and TRBJ2-3; no definite D call. V was clipped by 10 bases and J by 4 bases, with 15 bases between them. CDR3 length: 13 amino acids. CDR3 DNA: TGTGCCACTCGTCGAGAGCCGGCAGATACGCAGTATTTT. It codes for CATRREPADTQYF.

This chain connects TRBV7-2 to TRBJ2-4; 9 bases align to TRBD1. CDR1 is SGHTA and CDR2 is FQGNSA in the germline V gene. The V segment lost 6 bases and the J segment 7 bases; nucleotides outside the gene matches: 4. The CDR3 contains 13 residues. CDR3 DNA sequence: TGTGCCAGCAGTTCCGGACAGGGGAACATTCAGTACTTC. Translated: CASSSGQGNIQYF. The full variable domain, rest sourced from reference TRBV7-2 and TRBJ2-4, is GAGVSQSPSNKVTEKGKDVELRCDPISGHTALYWYRQSLGQGLEFLIYFQGNSAPDKSGLPSDRFSAERTGGSVSTLTIQRTQQEDSAVYLCASSSGQGNIQYFGAGTRLSVL.

This chain joins TRBV12-5 and TRBJ1-2, with D perhaps TRBD1 (6 bases). The CDR3 length is 14 residues. Germline assignment: CDR1 LGHNT and CDR2 FRNRAP. Trimming removed 2 bases from V and 13 bases from J, with 20 bases in between. Here the CDR3 reads CASGLTEQGTSFTF. DNA for the CDR3: TGTGCTAGTGGTTTGACGGAACAGGGCACTTCGTTCACCTTC.

The rearrangement uses TRBV5-1 and TRBJ1-2; no definite D call. The CDR3 extends over 15 amino acids. Deletions cut 0 bases from V and 3 bases from J, with 12 bases between. Germline V gives CDR1 SGHRS, CDR2 YFSETQ. CDR3: CASSLGARPHYGYTF. For the CDR3, the DNA is TGCGCCAGCAGCTTGGGGGCTCGACCGCACTATGGCTACACCTTC.

The V and J genes are TRBV6-5 and TRBJ2-1, with 7 bases lining up with TRBD2. CDR1 MNHEY and CDR2 SVGAGI come from the germline V gene. This CDR3 contains 12 residues. The ends lost 6 bases at V and 8 bases at J; junction bases unmatched: 4. CDR3 in amino acids: CASRLAFHEQFF. CDR3 nucleotides: TGTGCCAGCAGACTAGCGTTCCATGAGCAGTTCTTC.

The chain couples TRBV6-5 to TRBJ2-1; 11 nucleotides align to TRBD2. Germline V gene data show CDR1 as MNHEY and CDR2 as SVGAGI. The CDR3 runs 13 residues. V trimming: 6 bases; J trimming: 7 bases; junction bases outside the gene matches: 2. The CDR3: CASRLAGGNEQFF. The CDR3 coding sequence is TGTGCCAGCAGGCTAGCGGGAGGTAATGAGCAGTTCTTC.

This chain joins TRBV4-3 and TRBJ1-2, with D uncertain. Germline assignment: CDR1 LGHNA and CDR2 YSLEER. This CDR3 region has 16 residues. Trimming shortened V by 0 bases and J by 5 bases, and 16 bases separated the two germline ends. The CDR3 protein is CASSQDGLDGLYGYTF. In DNA form, the CDR3 reads TGCGCCAGCAGCCAAGATGGGTTGGACGGACTATATGGCTACACCTTC.

The chain links TRBV3-1 (or the pseudogene TRBV3-2) to TRBJ2-7; 13 bases line up with TRBD2. The germline V gene encodes CDR1 LGHDT and CDR2 YNNKEL (reference sequence). The CDR3 has 15 residues. The ends lost 6 bases at V and 2 bases at J; junction bases unmatched: 4. CDR3 bases: TGTGCCAGCAGTCCGACTAGCGGGAGGACCTACGAGCAGTACTTC. Translation: CASSPTSGRTYEQYF.

This chain uses TRBV7-9 with TRBJ1-2, with D unclear. Germline CDR1 SEHNR, CDR2 FQNEAQ (reference sequence). This CDR3 contains 14 residues. V lost 5 bases and J lost 1, with 11 bases in between. CDR3 region: CASSHRTVNYGYTF. The CDR3 DNA reads TGTGCCAGCAGCCACAGAACCGTTAACTATGGCTACACCTTC.

The chain is built from TRBV7-2 and TRBJ1-2; a weak D match, TRBD1 (5 bases). V was shortened by 5 bases and J by 2 bases, with 9 bases between the two germline ends. CDR3 length equals 13 residues. Germline V gene lookup returns CDR1 SGHTA and CDR2 FQGNSA. The CDR3 nucleotides are TGTGCCAGCAGCCCGGACAAAAACTATGGCTACACCTTC. It encodes CASSPDKNYGYTF.

This clone was detected only a few times. CDR3 loop: CASSMTVHEQYF. The CDR3 DNA reads TGTGCCAGCAGTATGACAGTCCACGAGCAGTACTTC. The J gene is TRBJ2-7, the V gene TRBV12-3 or TRBV12-4; maybe TRBD1 (5 bases). Trimming stripped 5 bases from V and 5 bases from J, with 10 bases between. The CDR3 runs to 12 residues.

V usage is TRBV4-1 and J usage is TRBJ2-7; possible D gene TRBD1, 5 bases. Trimming stripped 1 base from V and 2 bases from J, with 6 bases between. The CDR3 is made up of 13 amino acids. Germline lookup yields CDR1 MGHRA and CDR2 YSYEKL. The CDR3, as DNA: TGCGCCAGCAGCCAAGGCAGGGCCTACGAGCAGTACTTC. As protein: CASSQGRAYEQYF.

The V and J genes are TRBV5-6 and TRBJ1-3, with a possible D match to TRBD1 (5 bases). V was cut by 4 bases and J by 6 bases, with 17 bases left in between. The CDR3 has 15 residues. The germline CDR1 and CDR2 sequences are SGHDT and YYEEEE. The CDR3 sequence: CASSPLGEGENTIYF. The DNA for the CDR3 is TGTGCCAGCAGCCCGCTAGGGGAAGGGGAAAACACCATATATTTT.

The rearrangement links TRBV15 to TRBJ1-4; D remains unclear. CDR3 size: 14 residues. V was pared by 8 bases and J by 0 bases, with 10 bases between. Germline assignment: CDR1 LNHNV and CDR2 YYDKDF (reference sequence). The CDR3 DNA follows: TGTGCCACCTCTACTCCCACAACTAATGAAAAACTGTTTTTT. This translates into CATSTPTTNEKLFF.

The chain has TRBV19 and TRBJ2-1, with 8 bases matching TRBD1. The germline V gene encodes CDR1 LNHDA and CDR2 SQIVND (reference sequence). Trimming cost V 4 bases and J 5 bases; bases outside gene matches: 7. The CDR3 covers 15 residues. The CDR3 DNA reads as TGTGCCAGTAGTAGTAAGGGACAGGCAAACAATGAGCAGTTCTTC. Amino acid sequence: CASSSKGQANNEQFF.

CDR3 sequence reads: CASSEARTAYNSPLHF. The DNA for the CDR3 is TGTGCCAGCAGTGAAGCCAGGACAGCCTATAATTCACCCCTCCACTTT. The chain recombines TRBV6-1 with TRBJ1-6; a possible D gene is TRBD1 (6 bases). With 0 bases removed from V and 2 bases from J, the gap between germline ends came to 8 bases. This CDR3 has 16 residues. Germline CDR1 MNHNS, CDR2 SASEGT.